The clone carrying this TCR beta chain was seen ten or more times. Trimming took off 3 bases at V and 0 bases at J, with 5 bases between the two ends. The CDR3 spans 13 residues. CDR1 is SGHDN, CDR2 FVKESK, per germline. The sample comes from a study of Graves' ophthalmopathy and Graves' hyperthyroidism. Background on the study: Stable hyperthyroidism denotes an absence of ophthalmopathy throughout 18 months of follow-up.

Amplifying from RNA transcripts, the study obtained TCR beta CDR3 regions. RT-PCR in the first round used HTBI primers; a second-round multiplex PCR followed. TCRdb reprocessed the multiplex PCR reads with MiXCR, giving one entry per CDR3 protein. The sample lists around 590,000 distinct CDR3 sequences, under 40% occurring once. Diagnostic conclusions were grounded in clinical symptoms, serum thyroxine, TRAb, thyroid ultrasound and orbital computed tomography. The source is an adult man with Graves' hyperthyroidism. The sequencing input was peripheral blood or thyroid tissue (not recorded which). V and J are TRBV14 and TRBJ1-1; D is uncertain. The CDR3 protein is CASSHYLNTEAFF. The CDR3 coding sequence is TGTGCCAGCAGCCATTATCTGAACACTGAAGCTTTCTTT.